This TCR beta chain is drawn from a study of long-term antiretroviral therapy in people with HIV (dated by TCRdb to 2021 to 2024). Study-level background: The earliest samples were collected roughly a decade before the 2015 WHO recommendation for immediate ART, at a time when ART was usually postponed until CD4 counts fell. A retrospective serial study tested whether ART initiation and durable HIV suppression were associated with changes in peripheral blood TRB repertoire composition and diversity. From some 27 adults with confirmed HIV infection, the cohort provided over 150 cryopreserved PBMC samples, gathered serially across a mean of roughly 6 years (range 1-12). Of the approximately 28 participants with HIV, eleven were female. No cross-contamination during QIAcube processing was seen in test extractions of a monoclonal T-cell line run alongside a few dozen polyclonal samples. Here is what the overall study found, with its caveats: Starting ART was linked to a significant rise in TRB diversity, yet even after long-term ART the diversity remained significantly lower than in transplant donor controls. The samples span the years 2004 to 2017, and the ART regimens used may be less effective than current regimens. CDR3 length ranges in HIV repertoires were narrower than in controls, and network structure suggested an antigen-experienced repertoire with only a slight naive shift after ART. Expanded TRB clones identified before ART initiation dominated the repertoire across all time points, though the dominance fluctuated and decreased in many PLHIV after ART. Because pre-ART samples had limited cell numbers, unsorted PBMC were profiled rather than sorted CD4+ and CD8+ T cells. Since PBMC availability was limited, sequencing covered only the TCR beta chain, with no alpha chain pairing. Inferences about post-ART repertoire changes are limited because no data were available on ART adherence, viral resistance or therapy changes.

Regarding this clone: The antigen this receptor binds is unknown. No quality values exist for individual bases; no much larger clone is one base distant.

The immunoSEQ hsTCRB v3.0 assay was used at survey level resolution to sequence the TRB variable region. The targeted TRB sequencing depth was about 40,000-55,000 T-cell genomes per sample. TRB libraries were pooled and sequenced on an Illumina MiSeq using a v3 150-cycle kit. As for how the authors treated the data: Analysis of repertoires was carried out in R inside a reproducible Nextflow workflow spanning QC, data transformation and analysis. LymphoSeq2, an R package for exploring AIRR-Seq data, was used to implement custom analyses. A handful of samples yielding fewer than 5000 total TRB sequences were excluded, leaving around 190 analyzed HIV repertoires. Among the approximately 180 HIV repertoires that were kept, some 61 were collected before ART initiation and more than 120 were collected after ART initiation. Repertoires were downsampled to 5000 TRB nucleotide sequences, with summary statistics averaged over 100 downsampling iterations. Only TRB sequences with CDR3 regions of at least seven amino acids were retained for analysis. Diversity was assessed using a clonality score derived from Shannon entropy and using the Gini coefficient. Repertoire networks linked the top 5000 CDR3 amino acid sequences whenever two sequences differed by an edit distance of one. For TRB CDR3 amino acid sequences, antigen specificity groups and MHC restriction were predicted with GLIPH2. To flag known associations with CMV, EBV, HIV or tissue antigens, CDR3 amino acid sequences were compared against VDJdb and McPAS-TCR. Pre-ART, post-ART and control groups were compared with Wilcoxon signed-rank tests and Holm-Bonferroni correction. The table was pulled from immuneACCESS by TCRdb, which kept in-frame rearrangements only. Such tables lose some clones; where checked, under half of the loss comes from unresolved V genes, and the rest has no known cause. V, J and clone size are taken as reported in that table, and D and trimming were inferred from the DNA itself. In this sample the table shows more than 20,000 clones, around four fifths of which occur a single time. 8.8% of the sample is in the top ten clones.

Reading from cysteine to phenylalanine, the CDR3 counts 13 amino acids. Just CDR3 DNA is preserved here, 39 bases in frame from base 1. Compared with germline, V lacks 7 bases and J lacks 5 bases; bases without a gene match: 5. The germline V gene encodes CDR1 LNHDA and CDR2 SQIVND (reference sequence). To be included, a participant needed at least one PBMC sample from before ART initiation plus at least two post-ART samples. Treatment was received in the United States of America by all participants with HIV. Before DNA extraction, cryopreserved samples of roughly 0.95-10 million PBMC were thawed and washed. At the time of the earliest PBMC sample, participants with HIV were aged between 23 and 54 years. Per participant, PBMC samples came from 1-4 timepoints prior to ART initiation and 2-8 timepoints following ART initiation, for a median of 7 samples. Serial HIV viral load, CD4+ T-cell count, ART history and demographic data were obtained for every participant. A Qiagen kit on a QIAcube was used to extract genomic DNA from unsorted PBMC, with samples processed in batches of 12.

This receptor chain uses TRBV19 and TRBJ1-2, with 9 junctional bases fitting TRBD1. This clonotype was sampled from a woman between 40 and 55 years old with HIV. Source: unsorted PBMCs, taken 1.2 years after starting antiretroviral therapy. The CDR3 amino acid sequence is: CASTLDRGYGYTF. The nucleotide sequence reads TGTGCCAGTACCCTCGACAGGGGGTATGGCTACACCTTC.